Below are 23 T cell receptor beta chains sequenced from a single sample in a study of early T cells in non-severe SARS-CoV-2 infection. Each CDR3 protein is one row after TCRdb ran MiXCR on the 5' RACE reads. The sample records roughly 75,000 distinct CDR3 sequences, about 12% being singletons. The sample comprised whole blood. These TCRs come from an adult who was a healthcare worker with PCR-confirmed SARS-CoV-2 infection or an uninfected control (not recorded which).

This chain links TRBV2 with TRBJ2-3, with D possibly being TRBD2 (5 bases). Germline lookup yields CDR1 SNHLY and CDR2 FYNNEI. The CDR3 totals 14 residues. V lost 6 bases, J lost 4 bases, and 14 bases lay in between. This CDR3 is CASRIGSSADTQYF. Written as DNA, the CDR3 is TGTGCCAGCAGAATAGGGAGTAGCGCAGATACGCAGTATTTT.

Many counts were recorded for this clonotype. This chain links TRBV28 with TRBJ2-3, with TRBD1 matching 10 bases. This CDR3 is built from 17 residues. Germline lookup yields CDR1 MDHEN and CDR2 SYDVKM. With 3 bases clipped from V and 4 bases from J, the junction kept 10 bases outside the gene matches. CDR3 nucleotides: TGTGCCAGCAGTTTTTACTCCGGGACAGGGGAGGCAGATACGCAGTATTTT. Translation gives CASSFYSGTGEADTQYF. The full variable domain, its missing parts supplied by reference TRBV28 and TRBJ2-3, is DVKVTQSSRYLVKRTGEKVFLECVQDMDHENMFWYRQDPGLGLRLIYFSYDVKMKEKGDIPEGYSVSREKKERFSLILESASTNQTSMYLCASSFYSGTGEADTQYFGPGTRLTVL.

There are many counts of this clonotype. The V call is TRBV9, the J call TRBJ2-6; 8 bases align to TRBD1. V trimming: 5 bases; J trimming: 0 bases; junction bases outside the gene matches: 4. Germline V gene data show CDR1 as SGDLS and CDR2 as YYNGEE. The CDR3 runs 16 residues. The CDR3 is CASRDRVNSGANVLTF. The DNA for the CDR3 is TGTGCCAGCAGGGACAGGGTCAACTCTGGGGCCAACGTCCTGACTTTC.

In this sample, this clonotype turned up a few times. This chain links TRBV12-3 or TRBV12-4 with TRBJ2-2; D gene unclear. The CDR3 is 12 residues long. V was cut by 6 bases and J by 5 bases, with 7 bases left in between. CDR3 bases: TGTGCCAGCAGCCCTCAGACCGGGGAGCTGTTTTTT. It yields the protein CASSPQTGELFF.

The rearrangement uses TRBV10-3 and TRBJ2-1; the match to TRBD2 covers 11 bases. Germline CDR1 ENHRY, CDR2 SYGVKD. Trimming cost V 7 bases and J 8 bases; bases outside gene matches: 10. The CDR3 is made up of 15 amino acids. The DNA of the CDR3 is TGTGCCATCACCCATAGCGGGAGGGCTTCGGATGAGCAGTTCTTC. This encodes CAITHSGRASDEQFF.

This clonotype was seen at least ten times. The chain combines TRBV11-2 with TRBJ2-7, with 12 bases fitting TRBD2. This CDR3 has 15 residues. The V and J ends lost 5 bases and 2 bases, in that order; junction bases with no gene match: 4. Per germline, CDR1 SGHAT and CDR2 FQNNGV. The CDR3 protein is CASSRTSGEPYEQYF. Here the CDR3 DNA reads TGTGCCAGCAGCCGGACTAGCGGGGAGCCCTACGAGCAGTACTTC.

This clonotype has just a few counts. V gene TRBV2 combines with J gene TRBJ2-1; 7 nucleotides match TRBD2. CDR1 SNHLY and CDR2 FYNNEI come from the germline V gene. With 7 bases clipped from V and 5 bases from J, the junction kept 5 bases outside the gene matches. The CDR3 is made up of 13 amino acids. The CDR3 region is CASTGLVDNEQFF. As DNA, the CDR3 is TGTGCCAGCACCGGACTAGTGGACAATGAGCAGTTCTTC.

The chain recombines TRBV20-1 with TRBJ2-5; 7 bases fit TRBD2. V lost 5 bases to trimming and J lost 5 bases; unmatched junction nucleotides: 8. The germline V gene encodes CDR1 DFQATT and CDR2 SNEGSKA (reference sequence). The CDR3 contains 13 residues. Here the CDR3 reads CSADETSAETQYF. For the CDR3, the DNA is TGCAGTGCTGACGAAACTAGCGCCGAGACCCAGTACTTC.

J is TRBJ1-2 and V is TRBV29-1; D gene ambiguous. CDR1 is SQVTM and CDR2 is ANQGSEA in the germline V gene. V was cut by 8 bases and J by 4 bases, with 11 bases left in between. CDR3 length: 11 amino acids. The CDR3 DNA is TGCAGCCTCCAGGATGGCTATGGCTACACCTTC. This translates into CSLQDGYGYTF.

The gene calls are TRBV10-2 and TRBJ2-7; 7 nucleotides agree with TRBD2. The CDR3 is 14 amino acids. Trimming removed 6 bases from V and 3 bases from J; junction bases left unmatched: 8. Germline values: CDR1 WSHSY, CDR2 SAAADI. As DNA, the CDR3 is TGCGCCAGCAGGACCCCCGGGGGGAGCTACGAGCAGTACTTC. It yields the protein CASRTPGGSYEQYF.

This clonotype was seen repeatedly, ten times or more. The chain carries TRBV12-3 or TRBV12-4 and TRBJ2-7; a weak D match, TRBD1 (5 bases). V was pared by 3 bases and J by 2 bases, with 8 bases between. The CDR3 is 13 amino acids. The CDR3 bases are TGTGCCAGCAGTTTGGGCAGGGCCTACGAGCAGTACTTC. Residues: CASSLGRAYEQYF.

Worth noting for this clonotype: A much larger clone lies one base from this, so it may be a read error. The chain combines TRBV18 with TRBJ2-5; TRBD1 matches 7 bases. This CDR3 region has 13 residues. CDR1 and CDR2 from the germline V gene are KGHSH and LQKENI. The trim removed 4 bases at V and 3 bases at J, leaving 2 bases unmatched. CDR3 bases: TGTGCCAGCTCACTCGGACAGGAAGAGACCCAGTACTTC. Translation gives CASSLGQEETQYF.

The rearrangement joins TRBV7-9 to TRBJ2-1, with 14 bases matching TRBD2. Germline V gives CDR1 SEHNR, CDR2 FQNEAQ (reference sequence). The CDR3 consists of 15 residues. The ends lost 5 bases at V and 10 bases at J; junction bases unmatched: 7. This CDR3 is CASSPGTSGSVEQFF. The CDR3 DNA sequence: TGTGCCAGCAGCCCTGGGACTAGCGGGAGTGTAGAGCAGTTCTTC.

The table lists this clonotype with many counts. J is TRBJ2-3 and V is TRBV3-1; 10 bases align to TRBD2. The CDR3 loop spans 16 amino acids. Germline assignment: CDR1 LGHDT and CDR2 YNNKEL (reference sequence). The J segment lost 6 bases and the V segment lost 4 bases, leaving 10 bases of the junction unmatched. The CDR3 region has the DNA TGTGCCAGCAGCCCCCCGGGACTAGCGAGGAGGGATACGCAGTATTTT. It encodes CASSPPGLARRDTQYF.

V gene TRBV28 combines with J gene TRBJ2-7; the D call may be TRBD1 or TRBD2 (6 bases each). This CDR3 region has 12 residues. The ends were cut back, 8 bases at V and 1 base at J, with 9 bases in the middle. CDR1 and CDR2 from the germline V gene are MDHEN and SYDVKM. CDR3 nucleotides: TGTGCCAGCGGAGGGACATCCTACGAGCAGTACTTC. This sequence encodes CASGGTSYEQYF. Using reference TRBV28 and TRBJ2-7 for the parts outside the CDR3, the full variable domain is DVKVTQSSRYLVKRTGEKVFLECVQDMDHENMFWYRQDPGLGLRLIYFSYDVKMKEKGDIPEGYSVSREKKERFSLILESASTNQTSMYLCASGGTSYEQYFGPGTRLTVT.

This clonotype was observed a handful of times. The chain is built from TRBV28 and TRBJ2-3; D call uncertain. This CDR3 has 15 amino acids. The V gene's germline CDR1 is MDHEN and CDR2 SYDVKM. Trimming shortened V by 5 bases and J by 6 bases, and 18 bases separated the two germline ends. The CDR3 sequence: CASSTSYLGVDTQYF. As DNA, the CDR3 is TGTGCCAGCAGTACGTCCTATCTAGGTGTTGATACGCAGTATTTT.

This clonotype was found a few times. The genes are TRBV6-2 or TRBV6-3 and TRBJ1-1, with D tentatively TRBD1 (6 bases). Germline CDR1 reads MNHEY; CDR2 reads SVGEGT. The CDR3 totals 14 residues. The V gene lost 10 bases and the J gene lost 3 bases, with 18 bases spanning the gap. Here the CDR3 DNA reads TGTGCCACTTCTCTGGAAGGGGGAGACACTGAAGCTTTCTTT. Amino acids: CATSLEGGDTEAFF.

The chain uses TRBV19 and TRBJ2-7; TRBD1 matches 7 bases. Germline V gene data show CDR1 as LNHDA and CDR2 as SQIVND (reference sequence). CDR3 length equals 13 residues. V was clipped by 10 bases and J by 4 bases; unmatched bases: 10. Written as DNA, the CDR3 is TGTGCCACCCTTGACAGGGTGAAGTACGAGCAGTACTTC. Translated: CATLDRVKYEQYF.

This clonotype was observed a handful of times. CDR3 loop: CASSLSGGNEKLFF. Here the CDR3 DNA reads TGTGCCAGCAGTTTATCCGGGGGAAACGAAAAACTGTTTTTT. This chain uses TRBV28 with TRBJ1-4; TRBD1 might be the D (5 bases). The CDR3 length is 14 residues. The V gene lost 1 base and the J gene lost 8 bases, with 11 bases spanning the gap. The germline V gene encodes CDR1 MDHEN and CDR2 SYDVKM.

The chain combines TRBV5-1 with TRBJ2-7; 14 bases match TRBD2. The CDR3 is made up of 15 amino acids. The germline V gene encodes CDR1 SGHRS and CDR2 YFSETQ. V shed 4 bases, J shed 4 bases, and the junction held 4 bases outside the gene matches. As DNA, the CDR3 is TGCGCCAGCAGCCCAGGGACTAGCGGGAGATACGAGCAGTACTTC. Its translation is CASSPGTSGRYEQYF.

In its sample, this clonotype was seen many times. CDR3 region: CASSQRGTEQYF. The DNA for the CDR3 is TGTGCCAGCAGTCAGAGGGGGACCGAGCAGTACTTC. V gene TRBV11-2 combines with J gene TRBJ2-7, with D tentatively TRBD1 (6 bases). The CDR3 is made up of 12 amino acids. V was shortened by 6 bases and J by 6 bases, with 12 bases between the two germline ends. The germline V gene has CDR1 SGHAT and CDR2 FQNNGV. Combining the CDR3 with reference TRBV11-2 and TRBJ2-7 gives the whole variable domain EAGVAQSPRYKIIEKRQSVAFWCNPISGHATLYWYQQILGQGPKLLIQFQNNGVVDDSQLPKDRFSAERLKGVDSTLKIQPAKLEDSAVYLCASSQRGTEQYFGPGTRLTVT.

This clonotype was found a few times. V gene TRBV20-1 combines with J gene TRBJ1-2, with D possibly TRBD1 on 6 matching bases. Trimming left V 5 bases short and J 4 bases short, with 14 bases between. This CDR3 spans 13 amino acids. The germline V gene encodes CDR1 DFQATT and CDR2 SNEGSKA (reference sequence). The CDR3 nucleotides are TGCAGTGCTTCCCCAACAGGGCTCTATGGCTACACCTTC. Translating gives CSASPTGLYGYTF.

This clonotype was seen ten or more times. For the CDR3, the DNA is TGTGCCAGCAGTTTTGAGGGGCGATCCTACGAGCAGTACTTC. Translation gives CASSFEGRSYEQYF. The chain combines TRBV28 with TRBJ2-7; tentatively, D is TRBD1 or TRBD2 (5 bases each). The ends were cut back, 3 bases at V and 1 base at J, with 10 bases in the middle. This CDR3 spans 14 amino acids. CDR1 and CDR2 (germline): MDHEN, SYDVKM. Together with reference TRBV28 and TRBJ2-7, the CDR3 gives the full variable domain: DVKVTQSSRYLVKRTGEKVFLECVQDMDHENMFWYRQDPGLGLRLIYFSYDVKMKEKGDIPEGYSVSREKKERFSLILESASTNQTSMYLCASSFEGRSYEQYFGPGTRLTVT.